Presented here are 24 T cell receptor beta chains from one specimen sequenced in a study of shared clonotypes between healthy human individuals. Generated by immunoSEQ multiplex PCR, the TCRdb table keeps only in-frame clones and is missing some. Here the sample spans hundreds of thousands of clones, about 73% being singletons. The sequencing input was memory CD4+ T cells sorted from blood. The subset denotes: CD45RA-negative fraction. The receptors come from a young man in good health.

V gene TRBV5-1 combines with J gene TRBJ2-1; maybe TRBD2 (6 bases). There are 16 residues in the CDR3. Trimming removed 4 bases at V and 7 bases at J, with 21 bases between. Germline V gene data show CDR1 as SGHRS and CDR2 as YFSETQ. In DNA form, the CDR3 reads TGCGCCAGCAGCCGTTCCGGGACCGCTGGGGGGAATGAGCAGTTCTTC. Residues: CASSRSGTAGGNEQFF.

The chain employs TRBV5-1 and TRBJ2-1; D uncertain. CDR3 length equals 13 residues. Between the trimmed V and J ends, which lost 1 base and 7 bases, there was a span of 9 bases. Per germline, CDR1 SGHRS and CDR2 YFSETQ. Here the CDR3 DNA reads TGCGCCAGCAGCTTGCAAAATAAAAATGAGCAGTTCTTC. Amino acid sequence: CASSLQNKNEQFF.

V is TRBV7-7 and J is TRBJ2-6; D not resolved. V lost 5 bases to trimming and J lost 2 bases, with 10 bases between them. The CDR3 extends over 15 amino acids. Looked up from germline, CDR1 is SSHAT and CDR2 is FNYEAQ (reference sequence). The CDR3, as DNA: TGTGCCAGCAGCCCAGGAGAGACTGGGGCCAACGTCCTGACTTTC. Protein: CASSPGETGANVLTF. Full variable domain (outside the CDR3, taken from reference TRBV7-7 and TRBJ2-6): GAGVSQSPRYKVTKRGQDVTLRCDPISSHATLYWYQQALGQGPEFLTYFNYEAQPDKSGLPSDRFSAERPEGSISTLTIQRTEQRDSAMYRCASSPGETGANVLTFGAGSRLTVL.

The rearrangement uses TRBV18 and TRBJ1-4; the D gene is possibly TRBD1 (6 bases). The CDR3 loop spans 15 amino acids. V dropped 1 base and J dropped 8 bases, with 14 bases sitting between them. The V gene's germline CDR1 is KGHSH and CDR2 LQKENI. Here the CDR3 reads CASSPRQGSGEKLFF. The DNA for the CDR3 is TGTGCCAGCTCACCACGGCAGGGGAGCGGCGAAAAACTGTTTTTT.

The V call is TRBV7-9, the J call TRBJ2-5; D unclear. Germline CDR1 reads SEHNR; CDR2 reads FQNEAQ (reference sequence). CDR3 length: 14 residues. V gave up 1 base and J gave up 1 base, with 7 bases separating them. CDR3 protein: CASSLVSGQETQYF. DNA of the CDR3: TGTGCCAGCAGCTTAGTGTCGGGCCAAGAGACCCAGTACTTC.

The chain carries TRBV7-9 and TRBJ1-3; D possibly corresponds to TRBD1 (5 bases). Trimming took off 1 base at V and 2 bases at J, with 9 bases between the two ends. Looked up from germline, CDR1 is SEHNR and CDR2 is FQNEAQ (reference sequence). The length of the CDR3 is 15 residues. The CDR3 coding sequence is TGTGCCAGCAGCTTAGTTCAGGGAACTGGAAACACCATATATTTT. Residues: CASSLVQGTGNTIYF.

The table lists this clone with a few counts. The CDR3 is CASSLDIQGPTGPDTQYF. DNA of the CDR3: TGTGCCAGCAGCTTAGATATACAGGGGCCCACCGGCCCAGATACGCAGTATTTT. This chain joins TRBV7-6 and TRBJ2-3, with 7 bases that match TRBD1. Looked up from germline, CDR1 is SGHVS and CDR2 is FNYEAQ. V gave up 1 base and J gave up 4 bases; unmatched junction bases: 14. The CDR3 loop spans 18 amino acids.

As to this clone: A clone one base away is much larger, so this may be a read error. CDR3 in amino acids: CASSRLAGAYEQYF. The CDR3, as DNA: TGTGCCAGCAGCCGACTAGCGGGAGCCTACGAGCAGTACTTC. The rearrangement joins TRBV5-4 to TRBJ2-7; the match to TRBD2 covers 12 bases. From germline, CDR1 is SGHNT and CDR2 YYREEE (reference sequence). The CDR3 is 14 residues long. V was pared by 4 bases and J by 2 bases, with 1 base of the junction left unmatched.

The chain joins TRBV7-8 to TRBJ2-3; 9 nucleotides align to TRBD2. The germline gives CDR1 SGHVS, CDR2 FQNEAQ. The CDR3 is 18 residues long. V lost 1 base, J lost 2 bases, and 10 bases stayed unmatched. In DNA form, the CDR3 reads TGTGCCAGCAGCTTAGGACTAGCGGAGGACTACTACACAGATACGCAGTATTTT. Its translation is CASSLGLAEDYYTDTQYF. The full variable domain, its missing parts supplied by reference TRBV7-8 and TRBJ2-3, is GAGVSQSPRYKVAKRGQDVALRCDPISGHVSLFWYQQALGQGPEFLTYFQNEAQLDKSGLPSDRFFAERPEGSVSTLKIQRTQQEDSAVYLCASSLGLAEDYYTDTQYFGPGTRLTVL.

This sequence joins TRBV2 and TRBJ2-1; TRBD1 is a possible D gene (6 bases). The CDR3 covers 11 residues. Trimming removed 1 base at V and 12 bases at J, with 7 bases between. Germline assignment: CDR1 SNHLY and CDR2 FYNNEI. The CDR3 sequence: CASSEGGPQFF. CDR3 bases: TGTGCCAGCAGTGAAGGGGGGCCGCAGTTCTTC.

The chain uses TRBV6-4 and TRBJ1-1; maybe TRBD1 (5 bases). Trimming took 6 bases from V and 5 from J, leaving 13 bases between them. The CDR3 loop spans 13 amino acids. Looked up from germline, CDR1 is MRHNA and CDR2 is SNTAGT. This CDR3 is CASRQGLMTEAFF. The CDR3 region has the DNA TGTGCCAGCAGGCAGGGTTTGATGACTGAAGCTTTCTTT.

The chain uses TRBV5-1 and TRBJ1-2; D unresolved. CDR3 length equals 15 residues. Trimming took 0 bases from V and 4 from J, leaving 13 bases between them. Germline V lookup: CDR1 SGHRS, CDR2 YFSETQ. This CDR3 reads CASSLGAGSSYGYTF. CDR3 DNA sequence: TGCGCCAGCAGCTTGGGTGCGGGAAGCTCCTATGGCTACACCTTC. The full variable domain, with the rest looked up from reference TRBV5-1 and TRBJ1-2, is KAGVTQTPRYLIKTRGQQVTLSCSPISGHRSVSWYQQTPGQGLQFLFEYFSETQRNKGNFPGRFSGRQFSNSRSEMNVSTLELGDSALYLCASSLGAGSSYGYTFGSGTRLTVV.

There are a few counts of this clone. The chain has TRBV5-1 and TRBJ1-5, with TRBD1 matching over 9 bases. The CDR3 is 12 amino acids. Losses at the gene ends were 8 bases for V and 6 bases for J; bases not matched to a gene: 3. Germline CDR1 and CDR2: SGHRS and YFSETQ. Here the CDR3 reads CARQGAGQPQHF. CDR3 coding DNA: TGCGCCAGACAGGGGGCCGGTCAGCCCCAGCATTTT.

This clone was recorded a few times. The rearrangement uses TRBV7-6 and TRBJ2-5; 8 positions match TRBD1. V dropped 4 bases and J dropped 5; count of bases not matched to a gene: 6. This CDR3 is built from 14 residues. Germline V gene sequence: CDR1 SGHVS, CDR2 FNYEAQ. The DNA of the CDR3 is TGTGCCAGCAGCTCTGGACAGGGAGTTGAGACCCAGTACTTC. Protein: CASSSGQGVETQYF. Together with reference TRBV7-6 and TRBJ2-5, the CDR3 gives the full variable domain: GAGVSQSPRYKVTKRGQDVALRCDPISGHVSLYWYRQALGQGPEFLTYFNYEAQQDKSGLPNDRFSAERPEGSISTLTIQRTEQRDSAMYRCASSSGQGVETQYFGPGTRLLVL.

This rearrangement joins TRBV2 to TRBJ2-1, with D tentatively TRBD2 (6 bases). CDR1 and CDR2 from the germline V gene are SNHLY and FYNNEI. There are 13 residues in the CDR3. The V and J ends lost 7 bases and 0 bases respectively, with 7 bases between them. This chain's CDR3 is CASIGSSYNEQFF. The CDR3, as DNA: TGTGCCAGCATCGGGAGCTCCTACAATGAGCAGTTCTTC.

This chain joins TRBV6-5 and TRBJ2-5, with D maybe TRBD2 (6 bases). Trimming cost V 5 bases and J 4 bases, with 11 bases left between them. This CDR3 has 13 residues. Per the germline V gene, CDR1 is MNHEY and CDR2 is SVGAGI. DNA of the CDR3: TGTGCCAGCAGTCATAGGGGAGGAGAGACCCAGTACTTC. Its protein product is CASSHRGGETQYF.

The chain has TRBV2 and TRBJ2-7; 9 bases are a match to TRBD1. CDR3 length equals 14 residues. Germline V gene lookup returns CDR1 SNHLY and CDR2 FYNNEI. The junction had 4 bases not matched to a gene; V was cut back by 1 base and J by 6 bases. CDR3 protein: CASSEVTQGAEQYF. The CDR3 DNA reads TGTGCCAGCAGTGAAGTTACACAGGGGGCCGAGCAGTACTTC.

The rearrangement uses TRBV6-1 and TRBJ1-3; D perhaps matches TRBD1 (5 bases). Germline V CDR1 and CDR2: MNHNS, SASEGT. V was trimmed by 5 bases and J by 4 bases, leaving 9 bases between them. This CDR3 contains 13 residues. For the CDR3, the DNA is TGTGCCAGCAGTCCGGGACTGGGAAACACCATATATTTT. It translates to CASSPGLGNTIYF.

The chain links TRBV11-2 to TRBJ2-1; possibly TRBD2 for D (5 bases). CDR1 is SGHAT and CDR2 is FQNNGV in the germline V gene. The CDR3 has 16 amino acids. Trimming left V 5 bases short and J 0 bases short, with 14 bases between. CDR3: CASSRTAPTSYNEQFF. The CDR3 DNA is TGTGCCAGCAGCCGGACTGCGCCCACCTCCTACAATGAGCAGTTCTTC. Based on the CDR3 plus reference TRBV11-2 and TRBJ2-1, the full variable domain is EAGVAQSPRYKIIEKRQSVAFWCNPISGHATLYWYQQILGQGPKLLIQFQNNGVVDDSQLPKDRFSAERLKGVDSTLKIQPAKLEDSAVYLCASSRTAPTSYNEQFFGPGTRLTVL.

V and J are TRBV4-1 and TRBJ2-7; TRBD2 matches 11 bases. V lost 5 bases to trimming and J lost 6 bases; unmatched junction nucleotides: 12. There are 16 residues in the CDR3. Germline V gene data show CDR1 as MGHRA and CDR2 as YSYEKL. In DNA, the CDR3 is TGCGCCAGCAGCTCAAGAGGAACTAGCGGGAGATTCGAGCAGTACTTC. The encoded protein is CASSSRGTSGRFEQYF.

The rearrangement uses TRBV4-1 and TRBJ1-2, with 9 bases identical to TRBD1. With 2 bases clipped from V and 8 bases from J, the junction kept 6 bases outside the gene matches. The CDR3 sequence is 14 residues long. The germline gives CDR1 MGHRA, CDR2 YSYEKL. CDR3 nucleotide sequence: TGCGCCAGCAGCCAACCCGGGACAGGGAAAGGCTACACCTTC. Translating gives CASSQPGTGKGYTF.

This clone showed up many times. For the CDR3, the DNA is TGCGCCAGCAGCTTGGGACAGATGAACACTGAAGCTTTCTTT. Its translation: CASSLGQMNTEAFF. The rearrangement uses TRBV5-1 and TRBJ1-1; a weak D match, TRBD1 (5 bases). CDR1 and CDR2 (germline): SGHRS, YFSETQ. The V and J ends lost 0 bases and 0 bases respectively, with 6 bases between them. The CDR3 has 14 amino acids.

The J gene is TRBJ2-7, the V gene TRBV28; no firm D call. The CDR3 covers 14 residues. Trimming pared 3 bases from V and 2 bases from J, leaving 11 bases between. Per germline, CDR1 MDHEN and CDR2 SYDVKM. The CDR3 loop reads CASSLGTYTYEQYF. The CDR3 bases are TGTGCCAGCAGTTTGGGCACCTACACCTACGAGCAGTACTTC.

This clone was picked up a small number of times. This chain links TRBV5-4 with TRBJ2-5, with D perhaps matching TRBD2 (6 bases). The CDR3 is 13 amino acids. Per the germline V gene, CDR1 is SGHNT and CDR2 is YYREEE (reference sequence). With 5 bases removed from V and 5 bases from J, the gap between germline ends came to 13 bases. DNA of the CDR3: TGTGCCAGCAGGGTAGCGGTGGGGGAGACCCAGTACTTC. This translates into CASRVAVGETQYF.